Shown below are 27 T cell receptor beta chains from a single sample sequenced in a study of cytomegalovirus exposure and HLA in healthy donors. The primer mix had 60 Vbeta and 13 Jbeta primers. TCRdb's copy holds only in-frame clones and misses some; the assay was immunoSEQ multiplex PCR. The repertoire holds around 64,000 clones, about four fifths seen once, with 7.8% in the top ten. Input material: PBMCs. Receptors were obtained from a young man in good health and CMV-seropositive.

This chain links TRBV6-5 with TRBJ2-7, with 8 bases matching TRBD2. The V and J ends lost 5 bases and 6 bases, in that order; junction bases with no gene match: 6. The germline gives CDR1 MNHEY, CDR2 SVGAGI. The CDR3 covers 13 residues. CDR3 DNA: TGTGCCAGCAGTCCCGGACTAGCAAGCGAGCAGTACTTC. Its protein product is CASSPGLASEQYF.

The J gene is TRBJ1-4, the V gene TRBV2, with TRBD1 matching 7 bases. CDR1 SNHLY and CDR2 FYNNEI come from the germline V gene. With 7 bases clipped from V and 4 bases from J, the junction kept 6 bases outside the gene matches. The CDR3 consists of 14 residues. This CDR3 reads CASILDRVNEKLFF. For the CDR3, the DNA is TGTGCCAGCATCCTAGACAGGGTTAATGAAAAACTGTTTTTT.

This clone was observed a few times. V is TRBV6-1 and J is TRBJ2-5; tentative D call: TRBD1 (6 bases). The J call may be incorrect, as the DNA end agrees better with TRBJ2-7. In germline, CDR1 is MNHNS, CDR2 SASEGT. The CDR3 has 15 amino acids. CDR3 DNA sequence: TGTGCCAGCAGAATAGCCCCGGACAGTGGTTACGAGCAGTACTTC. Protein product: CASRIAPDSGYEQYF.

The chain uses TRBV25-1 and TRBJ2-4; perhaps TRBD1 as D (6 bases). Trimming took 4 bases from V and 7 from J, leaving 8 bases between them. Germline lookup yields CDR1 MGHDK and CDR2 SYGVNS. This CDR3 comprises 12 residues. CDR3 region: CASSVQGNIQYF. DNA of the CDR3: TGTGCCAGCAGTGTTCAGGGGAACATTCAGTACTTC.

This clone showed up just a few times. The chain is built from TRBV7-6 and TRBJ2-2; 9 bases map to TRBD1. This CDR3 region has 15 residues. Trimming removed 5 bases from V and 4 bases from J; junction bases left unmatched: 5. Germline CDR1 is SGHVS and CDR2 is FNYEAQ. CDR3 sequence: CASSQRTGATGELFF. CDR3 in DNA: TGTGCCAGCAGCCAACGGACAGGGGCCACCGGGGAGCTGTTTTTT.

The CDR3, as DNA: TGTGCCAGCAGCTTAGCGGGGGCCTCTAACTATGGCTACACCTTC. Residues: CASSLAGASNYGYTF. V and J are TRBV7-8 and TRBJ1-2; tentatively, D is TRBD1 (6 bases). The germline V gene has CDR1 SGHVS and CDR2 FQNEAQ. This CDR3 has 15 amino acids. V lost 0 bases to trimming and J lost 0 bases, with 8 bases between them. The complete variable domain, with remaining parts taken from reference TRBV7-8 and TRBJ1-2, reads GAGVSQSPRYKVAKRGQDVALRCDPISGHVSLFWYQQALGQGPEFLTYFQNEAQLDKSGLPSDRFFAERPEGSVSTLKIQRTQQEDSAVYLCASSLAGASNYGYTFGSGTRLTVV.

This chain connects TRBV5-1 to TRBJ1-2; a possible D gene is TRBD1 (5 bases). CDR1 SGHRS and CDR2 YFSETQ come from the germline V gene. The CDR3 covers 14 residues. Trimming stripped 4 bases from V and 5 bases from J, with 15 bases between. CDR3 in amino acids: CASSPQGGEYGYTF. The CDR3 DNA reads as TGCGCCAGCAGCCCGCAGGGAGGGGAATATGGCTACACCTTC.

This chain joins TRBV29-1 and TRBJ1-5; 7 bases match TRBD1. CDR1 and CDR2 from the germline V gene are SQVTM and ANQGSEA. This CDR3 is 13 amino acids long. V dropped 4 bases and J dropped 6; count of bases not matched to a gene: 6. This CDR3 is CSVGQGVGQPQHF. CDR3 coding DNA: TGCAGCGTTGGTCAGGGGGTGGGTCAGCCCCAGCATTTT. Complete variable domain (other parts from reference TRBV29-1 and TRBJ1-5): SAVISQKPSRDICQRGTSLTIQCQVDSQVTMMFWYRQQPGQSLTLIATANQGSEATYESGFVIDKFPISRPNLTFSTLTVSNMSPEDSSIYLCSVGQGVGQPQHFGDGTRLSIL.

The V gene is TRBV19, the J gene TRBJ1-2; D unresolved. Per germline, CDR1 LNHDA and CDR2 SQIVND (reference sequence). Trimming stripped 7 bases from V and 2 bases from J, with 14 bases between. CDR3 size: 14 residues. CDR3 residues: CASTPGGINYGYTF. CDR3 nucleotide sequence: TGTGCCAGTACCCCAGGAGGGATAAACTATGGCTACACCTTC.

The chain carries TRBV19 and TRBJ2-1, with D unresolved. The ends were cut back, 3 bases at V and 3 bases at J, with 6 bases in the middle. The length of the CDR3 is 13 residues. Germline loops: CDR1 LNHDA, CDR2 SQIVND (reference sequence). The CDR3 region has the DNA TGTGCCAGTAGTATTTCAGTCTACAATGAGCAGTTCTTC. Protein sequence: CASSISVYNEQFF.

J is TRBJ2-7 and V is TRBV18; no firm D call. Trimming shortened V by 4 bases and J by 0 bases, and 7 bases separated the two germline ends. Germline CDR1 KGHSH, CDR2 LQKENI. The CDR3 covers 13 residues. The CDR3 DNA reads TGTGCCAGCTCACTATCGAGCTCCTACGAGCAGTACTTC. Encoded protein: CASSLSSSYEQYF.

This clone occurred once. The chain is built from TRBV4-2 and TRBJ1-1; D ambiguous. The germline CDR1 and CDR2 sequences are LGHNA and YNFKEQ. The CDR3 runs 15 residues. Trimming cost V 4 bases and J 1 base, with 13 bases left between them. The CDR3 loop is CASSLSIGTNTEAFF. Written as DNA, the CDR3 is TGTGCCAGCAGCCTTTCGATTGGCACGAACACTGAAGCTTTCTTT.

CDR3 coding DNA: TGCGCCAGCAGTCTGACGGGACTAATCACAGATACGCAGTATTTT. This encodes CASSLTGLITDTQYF. V and J are TRBV5-1 and TRBJ2-3; 7 bases align to TRBD2. Germline assignment: CDR1 SGHRS and CDR2 YFSETQ. CDR3 size: 15 residues. The trim removed 5 bases at V and 2 bases at J, leaving 8 bases unmatched. Full variable domain (missing parts from reference TRBV5-1 and TRBJ2-3): KAGVTQTPRYLIKTRGQQVTLSCSPISGHRSVSWYQQTPGQGLQFLFEYFSETQRNKGNFPGRFSGRQFSNSRSEMNVSTLELGDSALYLCASSLTGLITDTQYFGPGTRLTVL.

This clone was detected once. The J gene is TRBJ2-7, the V gene TRBV29-1, with D tentatively TRBD1 (6 bases). The length of the CDR3 is 12 residues. Germline V gene sequence: CDR1 SQVTM, CDR2 ANQGSEA. V lost 4 bases and J lost 6, with 13 bases in between. The CDR3 coding sequence is TGCAGCGTTGTAGGCCAGGGGAGCGAGCAGTACTTC. Its translation: CSVVGQGSEQYF.

The rearrangement uses TRBV27 and TRBJ2-1, with D maybe TRBD1 (5 bases). Trimming cost V 6 bases and J 6 bases, with 12 bases left between them. CDR1 is MNHEY, CDR2 SMNVEV, per germline (reference sequence). The CDR3 totals 13 residues. The CDR3 coding sequence is TGTGCCAGCAGCTGCCAGGGATGCAATGAGCAGTTCTTC. It is translated as CASSCQGCNEQFF.

V is TRBV6-5 and J is TRBJ2-3; possible D gene TRBD2, 7 bases. Per germline, CDR1 MNHEY and CDR2 SVGAGI. V lost 4 bases and J 6 bases, leaving 17 bases between the germline ends. There are 15 residues in the CDR3. The CDR3 region has the DNA TGTGCCAGCAGTTTCAGGGAGGGGGTACGGGATACGCAGTATTTT. Translated, it gives CASSFREGVRDTQYF.

The gene calls are TRBV19 and TRBJ2-7, with a weak D call TRBD2 (5 bases). Trimming took 4 bases from V and 3 from J, leaving 10 bases between them. The CDR3 is 13 residues long. The germline V gene has CDR1 LNHDA and CDR2 SQIVND (reference sequence). CDR3 sequence reads: CASSTGEGYEQYF. In nucleotides, the CDR3 is TGTGCCAGTAGTACCGGGGAAGGCTACGAGCAGTACTTC.

The V gene is TRBV6-5, the J gene TRBJ1-2; no clear D. Germline CDR1 and CDR2: MNHEY and SVGAGI. CDR3 length: 13 residues. With 0 bases removed from V and 8 bases from J, the gap between germline ends came to 10 bases. CDR3 bases: TGTGCCAGCAGTTACTCGACTGGAAGAGGCTACACCTTC. Protein product: CASSYSTGRGYTF.

As regards this clone: Its ends do not fully match the called genes, so a read error is possible. The V call is TRBV7-7, the J call TRBJ2-5; 12 bases fit TRBD2. The CDR3 sequence is 16 residues long. The germline gives CDR1 SSHAT, CDR2 FNYEAQ (reference sequence). CDR3 sequence: CASSPGLAGNQETQYF. The CDR3, as DNA: TGTGCTAGCAGCCCAGGACTAGCGGGGAACCAAGAGACCCAGTACTTC.

V and J are TRBV5-4 and TRBJ1-1, with 7 bases matching TRBD1. V was clipped by 8 bases and J by 0 bases; unmatched bases: 16. This CDR3 comprises 17 residues. Germline-derived CDR1 and CDR2 are SGHNT and YYREEE (reference sequence). The CDR3 DNA sequence: TGTGCCAGTCTTAAAAGTCCCGGGACAGTCATGAACACTGAAGCTTTCTTT. Its translation is CASLKSPGTVMNTEAFF.

For the CDR3, the DNA is TGTGCCAGCAGCTTAGATGGGACAGGGGGAATAAACACTGAAGCTTTCTTT. This gives the protein CASSLDGTGGINTEAFF. The chain carries TRBV7-2 and TRBJ1-1, with 11 bases identical to TRBD1. This CDR3 comprises 17 residues. Germline CDR1 SGHTA, CDR2 FQGNSA. Losses at the gene ends were 1 base for V and 2 bases for J; bases not matched to a gene: 6.

The chain links TRBV4-1 to TRBJ2-6; the D is unclear. This CDR3 is 15 amino acids long. V was pared by 3 bases and J by 2 bases, with 8 bases between. Germline values: CDR1 MGHRA, CDR2 YSYEKL. CDR3 region: CASSQADTGANVLTF. The CDR3 coding sequence is TGCGCCAGCAGCCAGGCAGACACTGGGGCCAACGTCCTGACTTTC.

This rearrangement joins TRBV2 to TRBJ2-3; TRBD2 agrees at 8 bases. Germline V CDR1 and CDR2: SNHLY, FYNNEI. The CDR3 covers 16 residues. Losses at the gene ends were 6 bases for V and 0 bases for J; bases not matched to a gene: 8. CDR3: CASRALAVTSTDTQYF. CDR3 nucleotides: TGTGCCAGCAGGGCACTAGCGGTTACTAGCACAGATACGCAGTATTTT.

The rearrangement links TRBV6-1 to TRBJ2-7; tentative D call: TRBD2 (5 bases). Trimming shortened V by 6 bases and J by 7 bases, and 16 bases separated the two germline ends. CDR3 length: 13 amino acids. CDR1 is MNHNS, CDR2 SASEGT, per germline. The CDR3 DNA sequence: TGTGCCAGCAGCGGTGGGCTCTCGGGGGAGCAGTACTTC. It translates to CASSGGLSGEQYF.

This chain connects TRBV4-2 to TRBJ2-7; TRBD2 aligns across 7 bases. V gave up 0 bases and J gave up 7 bases; unmatched junction bases: 0. This CDR3 has 12 residues. CDR1 is LGHNA, CDR2 YNFKEQ, per germline. CDR3: CASSQEGGEQYF. The CDR3 DNA is TGTGCCAGCAGCCAAGAGGGGGGGGAGCAGTACTTC.

The chain is built from TRBV11-2 and TRBJ1-1; D gene unclear. Germline V gene sequence: CDR1 SGHAT, CDR2 FQNNGV. The CDR3 is 14 residues long. V shed 2 bases and J shed 1 base, with 8 bases lying between them. CDR3 in amino acids: CASSLIRQNTEAFF. As DNA, the CDR3 is TGTGCCAGCAGCTTAATACGACAGAACACTGAAGCTTTCTTT.

This clone was detected only a few times. The chain joins TRBV30 to TRBJ1-2; D perhaps matches TRBD1 (5 bases). Trimming cost V 5 bases and J 8 bases, with 18 bases left between them. From germline, CDR1 is GTSNPN and CDR2 SVGIG (reference sequence). This CDR3 has 13 residues. The DNA of the CDR3 is TGTGCCTGGGCCTCCGGGACTTTCGAGGGCTACACCTTC. Translated: CAWASGTFEGYTF.